This T cell receptor (beta chain) came from a study of T cell responses to AZD1222 COVID-19 vaccine. The repertoire was sequenced with immunoSEQ multiplex PCR; TCRdb's copy has only in-frame clones and lacks some. The sample carries around 140,000 clones, approximately 84% recorded once. This clone has more than one count but fewer than ten. Germline V gene sequence: CDR1 SGHDT, CDR2 YYEEEE. The J segment lost 5 bases and the V segment lost 4 bases, leaving 9 bases of the junction unmatched. This CDR3 contains 15 residues. V and J are TRBV5-6 and TRBJ1-1; TRBD1 aligns across 9 bases. Material: peripheral blood, obtained on day 0 of AZD1222 vaccination. This sequence originates from an adult in good health. The CDR3 sequence is CASSGRGQGGTEAFF. The CDR3 nucleotides read TGTGCCAGCAGCGGACGGGGACAGGGAGGTACTGAAGCTTTCTTT.